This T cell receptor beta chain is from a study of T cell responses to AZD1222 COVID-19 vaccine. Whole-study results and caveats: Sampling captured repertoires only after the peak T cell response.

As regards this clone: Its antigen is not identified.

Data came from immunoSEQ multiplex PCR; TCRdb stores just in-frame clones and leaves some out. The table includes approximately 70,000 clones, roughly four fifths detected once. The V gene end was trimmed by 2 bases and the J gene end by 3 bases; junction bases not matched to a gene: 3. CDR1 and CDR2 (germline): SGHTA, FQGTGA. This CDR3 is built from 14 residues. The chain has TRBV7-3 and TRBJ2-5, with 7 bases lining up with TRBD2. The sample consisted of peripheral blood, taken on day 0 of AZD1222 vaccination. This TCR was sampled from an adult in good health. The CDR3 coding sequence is TGTGCCAGCAGCTTACCCGGACTAGAAGAGACCCAGTACTTC. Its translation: CASSLPGLEETQYF.